The 3 T cell receptor beta chains presented below share a single source sample, sequenced in a study of T cell repertoires in cytomegalovirus infection. These receptors are not linked to any known antigen. One entry per CDR3 protein results from TCRdb running MiXCR on the reads. Counted here are some 920,000 distinct CDR3 sequences, 30% to 40% occurring once; the ten biggest clones make up 11% to 15%. Sequenced material: cultured CD8+ T cells from PBMCs, taken from culture after CMV antigen stimulation. The receptor set was obtained from a human donor in good health (CMV status not recorded). Some clones in this sample may be carry-over from other donors' samples.

CDR3 loop: CASSLSGNQHF. The CDR3 coding sequence is TGTGCCAGCAGTCTCTCCGGAAATCAGCATTTT. The chain links TRBV6-6 to TRBJ1-5; D remains unclear. CDR1 is MNHNY, CDR2 SVGAGI, per germline (reference sequence). V lost 5 bases, J lost 13 bases, and 12 bases lay in between. This CDR3 is 11 amino acids long.

The chain recombines TRBV6-6 with TRBJ1-2; D is undetermined. The V end was cut by 6 bases, the J end by 4 bases, with 15 bases between. The CDR3 contains 14 residues. CDR1 and CDR2 from the germline V gene are MNHNY and SVGAGI (reference sequence). The chain's CDR3 is CASSDGVISYGYTF. CDR3 in DNA: TGTGCCAGCAGCGATGGCGTGATCTCCTATGGCTACACCTTC.

This sequence joins TRBV4-1 and TRBJ1-1; a weak D match, TRBD1 (6 bases). V shed 3 bases and J shed 1 base, with 12 bases lying between them. Germline V gives CDR1 MGHRA, CDR2 YSYEKL. The CDR3 totals 15 residues. CDR3 sequence: CASSHRDTSNTEAFF. For the CDR3, the DNA is TGCGCCAGCAGCCATAGGGACACCTCGAACACTGAAGCTTTCTTT.